These 20 T cell receptor beta chains share one sample of origin, sequenced in a study of CD8+CD57+ T cells in acquired aplastic anemia. Genomic DNA acted as the template from which TCR beta VDJ combination and CDR3 sequence profiling were carried out. TCRdb used MiXCR to reprocess the reads, holding one entry per CDR3 protein. The sample records around 200,000 distinct CDR3 sequences, approximately 65% being singletons. Patients included in sequencing had previously demonstrated CD8+CD57+ cell expansion by flow cytometry. Sequencing used sorted CD4+, CD8+, or CD8+CD57+ T cells (not recorded which) from PBMCs. Receptors originate from a human donor with aplastic anemia.

Concerning this clonotype: The junction differs from germline at one of its ends, possibly a read error. The CDR3 loop is CASSYSRDGEQYF. DNA of the CDR3: TGTGCCAGCAGTTACAGTAGGGATGGGGAGCAGTACTTC. V gene TRBV10-3 combines with J gene TRBJ2-7, with D unclear. The CDR3 covers 13 residues. Germline-derived CDR1 and CDR2 are ENHRY and SYGVKD.

The rearrangement links TRBV10-3 to TRBJ1-1; D might be TRBD1 (6 bases). Germline values: CDR1 ENHRY, CDR2 SYGVKD. Trimming stripped 3 bases from V and 5 bases from J, with 13 bases between. The CDR3 is 14 amino acids. In DNA form, the CDR3 reads TGTGCCATCAGTGACGCCTCAGGGGAAACTGAAGCTTTCTTT. Its protein is CAISDASGETEAFF.

V usage is TRBV2 and J usage is TRBJ2-1; D might be TRBD1 (5 bases). The CDR3 has 11 amino acids. Germline CDR1 SNHLY, CDR2 FYNNEI. CDR3 nucleotide sequence: TGTACCACACGGCTCAGGGATGAGCAGTTCTTC. This codes for CTTRLRDEQFF.

This rearrangement joins TRBV18 to TRBJ2-5; 7 bases line up with TRBD1. With V trimmed by 6 bases and J by 5 bases, 12 bases remained unmatched. Germline V lookup: CDR1 KGHSH, CDR2 LQKENI. The CDR3 spans 15 residues. The chain's CDR3 is CASSPADRRIETQYF. The CDR3 region has the DNA TGTGCCAGCTCGCCCGCGGACAGGAGAATCGAGACCCAGTACTTC.

J is TRBJ2-3 and V is TRBV6-4, with TRBD2 matching over 13 bases. CDR1 is MRHNA, CDR2 SNTAGT, per germline. The CDR3 is 17 amino acids. V was clipped by 5 bases and J by 0 bases; unmatched bases: 5. As DNA, the CDR3 is TGTGCCAGCAGTCGACTAGCGGGGGGTGGCAGCACAGATACGCAGTATTTT. This codes for CASSRLAGGGSTDTQYF.

The chain recombines TRBV25-1 with TRBJ2-7, with D hard to call. Trimming stripped 5 bases from V and 0 bases from J, with 5 bases between. The CDR3 sequence is 12 residues long. The germline gives CDR1 MGHDK, CDR2 SYGVNS. The CDR3 nucleotides are TGTGCCAGCAGTTACTACTCCTACGAGCAGTACTTC. Translated: CASSYYSYEQYF.

The sample holds a few counts of this clonotype. The chain combines TRBV15 with TRBJ2-7; 8 nucleotides align to TRBD2. Per germline, CDR1 LNHNV and CDR2 YYDKDF (reference sequence). With 2 bases clipped from V and 0 bases from J, the junction kept 12 bases outside the gene matches. The CDR3 consists of 18 residues. The CDR3 DNA reads TGTGCCACCAGCAGAAAGTTCGCGGCAGGGACTAGCTCCTACGAGCAGTACTTC. Its translation: CATSRKFAAGTSSYEQYF.

The V gene is TRBV20-1, the J gene TRBJ1-6, with no clear D. Trimming removed 6 bases from V and 6 bases from J, with 18 bases in between. Germline values: CDR1 DFQATT, CDR2 SNEGSKA (reference sequence). CDR3 length: 15 residues. CDR3 DNA: TGCAGTGCCCTCCGAGTCGGCAGGCTTAATTCACCCCTCCACTTT. The encoded protein is CSALRVGRLNSPLHF.

CDR3: CSVGGTANYGYTF. The DNA for the CDR3 is TGCAGCGTCGGAGGAACAGCGAACTATGGCTACACCTTC. This chain links TRBV29-1 with TRBJ1-2; D unclear. V was cut by 6 bases and J by 2 bases, with 13 bases left in between. CDR1 is SQVTM, CDR2 ANQGSEA, per germline. The CDR3 sequence is 13 residues long.

As regards this clonotype: The conserved phenylalanine or tryptophan normally closing the CDR3 is absent here, so this likely arose from a read error. The chain combines TRBV5-1 with TRBJ2-2; 7 bases line up with TRBD1. There are 16 residues in the CDR3. Trimming at V came to 3 bases and at J to 0 bases, leaving 5 bases not matched to a gene. The germline CDR1 and CDR2 sequences are SGHRS and YFSETQ. This CDR3 is CASSSTGSANTGELFL. DNA for the CDR3: TGCGCCAGCAGCTCGACAGGGAGCGCGAACACCGGGGAGCTGTTTCTT.

The chain links TRBV14 to TRBJ2-2; D ambiguous. V lost 4 bases and J lost 3, with 6 bases in between. The germline gives CDR1 SGHDN, CDR2 FVKESK. The CDR3 is 13 amino acids. This CDR3 reads CASSPVHTGELFF. For the CDR3, the DNA is TGTGCCAGCAGCCCAGTACACACCGGGGAGCTGTTTTTT.

This chain joins TRBV7-9 and TRBJ1-6, with D unresolved. Trimming pared 8 bases from V and 0 bases from J, leaving 17 bases between. Per the germline V gene, CDR1 is SEHNR and CDR2 is FQNEAQ (reference sequence). The length of the CDR3 is 17 residues. The CDR3 region is CASPKLQASSYNSPLHF. The CDR3 bases are TGTGCCAGCCCCAAATTGCAGGCGAGCTCCTATAATTCACCCCTCCACTTT.

The chain carries TRBV6-4 and TRBJ1-6; 10 bases align to TRBD1. The trim removed 8 bases at V and 5 bases at J, leaving 0 bases unmatched. Germline V gene sequence: CDR1 MRHNA, CDR2 SNTAGT. This CDR3 spans 13 amino acids. This chain's CDR3 is CASGQGDNSPLHF. Written as DNA, the CDR3 is TGTGCCAGCGGACAGGGGGATAATTCACCCCTCCACTTT.

The rearrangement links TRBV11-3 to TRBJ2-7; D assignment may be TRBD1 or TRBD2 (7 bases each). CDR3 length: 15 residues. Trimming pared 4 bases from V and 3 bases from J, leaving 16 bases between. Germline-derived CDR1 and CDR2 are SGHNT and YENEEA. The DNA of the CDR3 is TGTGCCAGCAGCTCAGGGGGGGGCGGTTACTACGAGCAGTACTTC. Amino acid sequence: CASSSGGGGYYEQYF.

The V call is TRBV7-9, the J call TRBJ1-6; 8 positions agree with TRBD1. CDR1 and CDR2 (germline): SEHNR, FQNEAQ (reference sequence). V shed 5 bases and J 14 bases; nucleotides not matched to a gene: 8. The CDR3 runs to 13 residues. The CDR3 reads CASSPLDREALHF. The CDR3 DNA sequence: TGTGCCAGCAGCCCTTTGGACAGGGAGGCCCTCCACTTT. Filled out from reference TRBV7-9 and TRBJ1-6, the complete variable domain reads DTGVSQNPRHKITKRGQNVTFRCDPISEHNRLYWYRQTLGQGPEFLTYFQNEAQLEKSRLLSDRFSAERPKGSFSTLEIQRTEQGDSAMYLCASSPLDREALHFGNGTRLTVT.

The chain joins TRBV7-8 to TRBJ1-1, with D hard to call. The CDR3 runs to 14 residues. The germline V and J ends were trimmed by 1 base and 5 bases, with 11 bases remaining between them. The germline CDR1 and CDR2 sequences are SGHVS and FQNEAQ. The CDR3 nucleotides are TGTGCCAGCAGCTTAGGCCCAGCCCTAACTGAAGCTTTCTTT. Translating it yields CASSLGPALTEAFF.

This clonotype was found once. The chain recombines TRBV2 with TRBJ2-7, with 8 bases that match TRBD2. The tail of the sequence fits TRBJ2-1 better, so the J call may be wrong. Per the germline V gene, CDR1 is SNHLY and CDR2 is FYNNEI. The CDR3 runs to 13 residues. CDR3 coding DNA: TGTGCCAGCAGTGGGTTGACTAGCGCCGAGCAGTTCTTC. Protein: CASSGLTSAEQFF.

V gene TRBV10-1 combines with J gene TRBJ2-7, with a tentative D call TRBD1 (8 bases). Germline V gene data show CDR1 as WNHNN and CDR2 as SYGVQD (reference sequence). V was cut by 8 bases and J by 5 bases, with 22 bases left in between. The CDR3 spans 15 residues. The CDR3 loop is CASQGGHRGGDEQYF. DNA of the CDR3: TGCGCCAGCCAGGGGGGTCACAGGGGGGGCGACGAGCAGTACTTC.

V is TRBV29-1 and J is TRBJ1-4; TRBD1 might be the D (6 bases). The CDR3 spans 15 residues. V dropped 4 bases and J dropped 7 bases, with 19 bases sitting between them. CDR1 is SQVTM, CDR2 ANQGSEA, per germline. CDR3 nucleotides: TGCAGCGTTGGGCCCACAGGGACAACGGGTGAAAAACTGTTTTTT. Encoded protein: CSVGPTGTTGEKLFF.

About this clonotype: This may be a read error, as it is one base from a much larger clone. The CDR3 sequence is CASSTDTWPSSPLHF. The CDR3 bases are TGTGCCAGTAGTACCGACACGTGGCCTAGTTCACCCCTCCACTTT. The rearrangement uses TRBV19 and TRBJ1-6; D remains unclear. There are 15 residues in the CDR3. Trimming cost V 4 bases and J 9 bases, with 16 bases left between them. Germline values: CDR1 LNHDA, CDR2 SQIVND (reference sequence).